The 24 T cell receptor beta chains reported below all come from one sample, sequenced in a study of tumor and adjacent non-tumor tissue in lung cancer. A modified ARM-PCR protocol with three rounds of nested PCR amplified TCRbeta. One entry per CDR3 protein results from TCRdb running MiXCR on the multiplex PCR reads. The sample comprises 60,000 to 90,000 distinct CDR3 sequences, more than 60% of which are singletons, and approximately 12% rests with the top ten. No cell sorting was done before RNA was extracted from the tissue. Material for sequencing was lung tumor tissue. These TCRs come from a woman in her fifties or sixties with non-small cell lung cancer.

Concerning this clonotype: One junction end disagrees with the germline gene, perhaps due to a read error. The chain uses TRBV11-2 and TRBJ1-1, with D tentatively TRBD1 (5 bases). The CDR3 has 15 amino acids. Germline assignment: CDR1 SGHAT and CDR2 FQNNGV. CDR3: CVSRPWGGNKTEAFF. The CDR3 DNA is TGTGTCAGCAGGCCCTGGGGGGGGAACAAGACTGAAGCTTTCTTT.

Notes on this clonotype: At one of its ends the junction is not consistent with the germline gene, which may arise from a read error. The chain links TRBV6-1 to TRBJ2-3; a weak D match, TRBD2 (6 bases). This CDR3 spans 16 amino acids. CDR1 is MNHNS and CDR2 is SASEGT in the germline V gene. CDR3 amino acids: CTSSETLAGGRGTQYF. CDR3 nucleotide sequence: TGTACCAGCAGTGAGACCTTAGCTGGAGGGCGCGGTACGCAGTATTTT.

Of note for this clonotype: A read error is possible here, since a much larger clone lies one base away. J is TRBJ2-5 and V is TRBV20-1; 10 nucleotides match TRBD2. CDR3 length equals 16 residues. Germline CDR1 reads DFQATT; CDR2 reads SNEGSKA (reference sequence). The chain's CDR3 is CSVRPLLAGVQETQYF. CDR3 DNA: TGCAGTGTTAGACCCCTCCTAGCGGGAGTCCAAGAGACCCAGTACTTC.

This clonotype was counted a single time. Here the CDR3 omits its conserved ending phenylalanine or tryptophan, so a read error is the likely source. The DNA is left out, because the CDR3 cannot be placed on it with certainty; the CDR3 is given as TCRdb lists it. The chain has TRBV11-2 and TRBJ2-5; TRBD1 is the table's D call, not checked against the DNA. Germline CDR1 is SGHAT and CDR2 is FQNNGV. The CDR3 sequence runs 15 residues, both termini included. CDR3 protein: CASSSSGTGGETHCL.

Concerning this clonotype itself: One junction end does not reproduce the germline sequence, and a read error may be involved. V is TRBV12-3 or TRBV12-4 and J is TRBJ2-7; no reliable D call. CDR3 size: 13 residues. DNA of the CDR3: TGTACCAGCAGTTTCGTAACGATCTACGAACAGTACTTC. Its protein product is CTSSFVTIYEQYF.

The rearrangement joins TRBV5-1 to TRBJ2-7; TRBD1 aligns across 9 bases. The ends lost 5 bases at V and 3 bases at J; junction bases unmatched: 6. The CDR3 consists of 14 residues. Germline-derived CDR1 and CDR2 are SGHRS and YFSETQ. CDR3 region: CASRGTGSIYEQYF. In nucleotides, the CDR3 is TGCGCCAGCAGGGGGACAGGGAGCATCTACGAGCAGTACTTC.

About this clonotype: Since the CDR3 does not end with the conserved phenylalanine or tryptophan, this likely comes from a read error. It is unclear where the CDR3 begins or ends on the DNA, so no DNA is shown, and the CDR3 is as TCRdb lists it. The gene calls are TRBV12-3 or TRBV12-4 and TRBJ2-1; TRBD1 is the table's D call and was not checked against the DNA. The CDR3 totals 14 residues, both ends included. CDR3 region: CAISGTGKYNERFL.

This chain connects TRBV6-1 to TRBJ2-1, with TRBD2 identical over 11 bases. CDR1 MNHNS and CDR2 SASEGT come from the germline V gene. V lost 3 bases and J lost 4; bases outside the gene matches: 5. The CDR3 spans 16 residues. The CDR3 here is CASSEERLAGYNEQFF. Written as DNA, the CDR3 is TGTGCCAGCAGTGAGGAAAGACTAGCGGGGTACAATGAGCAGTTCTTC.

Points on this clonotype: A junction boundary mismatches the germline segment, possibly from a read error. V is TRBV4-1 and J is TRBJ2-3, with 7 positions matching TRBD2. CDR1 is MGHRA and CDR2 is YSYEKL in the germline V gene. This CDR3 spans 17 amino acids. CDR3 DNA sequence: TGCGCTAGCAGCCAAGAGGTAGCGGGTAGTGGCACAGATACGCAGTATTTT. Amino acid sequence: CASSQEVAGSGTDTQYF.

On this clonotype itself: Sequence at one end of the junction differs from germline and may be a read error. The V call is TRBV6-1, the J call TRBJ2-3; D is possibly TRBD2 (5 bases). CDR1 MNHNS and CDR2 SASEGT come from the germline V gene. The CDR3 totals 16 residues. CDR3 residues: CVSSLTGLASADTRYF. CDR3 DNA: TGTGTCAGCAGCCTGACTGGACTGGCCAGCGCGGATACGCGGTATTTT.

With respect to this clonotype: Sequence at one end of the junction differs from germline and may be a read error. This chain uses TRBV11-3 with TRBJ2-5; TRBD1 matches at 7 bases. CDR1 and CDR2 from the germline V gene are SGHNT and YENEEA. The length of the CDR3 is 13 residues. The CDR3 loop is CARCLQGQESQYF. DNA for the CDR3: TGTGCCAGATGCTTACAGGGGCAAGAGTCCCAGTACTTC.

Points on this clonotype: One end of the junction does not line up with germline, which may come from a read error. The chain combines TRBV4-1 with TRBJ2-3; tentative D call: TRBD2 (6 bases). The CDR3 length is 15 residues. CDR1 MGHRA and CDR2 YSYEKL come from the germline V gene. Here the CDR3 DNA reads TGCGCCAGCAGCCAAGTGAGGGACTTCACAGATAGGCAGTACTTT. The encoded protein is CASSQVRDFTDRQYF.

CDR3 in DNA: TGTGCCAGCAGTTCTGCGGACAGGAGGGCCTACGAGCAGTACTTC. Translating it yields CASSSADRRAYEQYF. The chain carries TRBV28 and TRBJ2-7, with a weak D call TRBD1 (7 bases). V was clipped by 4 bases and J by 2 bases, with 15 bases between them. The germline V gene has CDR1 MDHEN and CDR2 SYDVKM. This CDR3 is built from 15 residues.

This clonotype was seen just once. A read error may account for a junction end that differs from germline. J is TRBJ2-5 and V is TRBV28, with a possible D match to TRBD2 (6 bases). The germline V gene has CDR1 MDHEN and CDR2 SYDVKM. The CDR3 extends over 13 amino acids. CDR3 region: CASSSLGGRSHNF. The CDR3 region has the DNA TGTGCCAGCAGTTCCCTCGGGGGTAGAAGCCACAACTTC.

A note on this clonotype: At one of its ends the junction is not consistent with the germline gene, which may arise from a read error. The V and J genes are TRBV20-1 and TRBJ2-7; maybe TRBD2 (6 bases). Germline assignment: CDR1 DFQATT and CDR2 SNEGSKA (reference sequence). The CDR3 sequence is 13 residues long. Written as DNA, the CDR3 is TGTAGTACTAGAGCTTGGGACTTCCACGAGCAGTACTTC. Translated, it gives CSTRAWDFHEQYF.

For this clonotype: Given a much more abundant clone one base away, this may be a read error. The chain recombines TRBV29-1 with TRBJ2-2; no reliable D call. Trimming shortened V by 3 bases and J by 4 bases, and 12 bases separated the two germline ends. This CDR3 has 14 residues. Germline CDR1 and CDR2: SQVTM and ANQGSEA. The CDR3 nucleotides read TGCAGCGTTGAGATCCCGGTGAGCACCGGGGAGCTGTTTTTT. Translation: CSVEIPVSTGELFF.

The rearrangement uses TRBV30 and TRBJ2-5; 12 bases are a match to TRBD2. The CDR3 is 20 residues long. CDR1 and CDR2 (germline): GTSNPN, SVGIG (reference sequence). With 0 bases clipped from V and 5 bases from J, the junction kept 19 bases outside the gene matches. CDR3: CAWSVRTARLAGAPRETQYF. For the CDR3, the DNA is TGTGCCTGGAGTGTTAGAACAGCCCGACTAGCGGGAGCGCCCCGGGAGACCCAGTACTTC.

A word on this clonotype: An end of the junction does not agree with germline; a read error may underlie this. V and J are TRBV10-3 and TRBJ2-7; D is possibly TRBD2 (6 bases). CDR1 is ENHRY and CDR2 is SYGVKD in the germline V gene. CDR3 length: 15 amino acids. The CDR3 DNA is TGTGCCATCGGCGGAGCGAGACGGGGAGGTTCCGAGCACTACTTC. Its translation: CAIGGARRGGSEHYF.

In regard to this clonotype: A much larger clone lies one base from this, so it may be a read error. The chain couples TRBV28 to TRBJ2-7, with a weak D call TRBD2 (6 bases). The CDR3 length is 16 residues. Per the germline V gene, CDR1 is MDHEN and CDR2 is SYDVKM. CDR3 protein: CASSFPTGSVVYGQYF. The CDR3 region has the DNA TGTGCCAGCAGTTTTCCTACCGGGAGCGTCGTCTACGGGCAGTACTTC.

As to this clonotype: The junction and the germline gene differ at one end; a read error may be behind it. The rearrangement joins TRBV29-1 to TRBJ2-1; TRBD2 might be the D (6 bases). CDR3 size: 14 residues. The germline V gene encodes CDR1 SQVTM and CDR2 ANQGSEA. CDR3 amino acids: CSVLRISGYKEQLF. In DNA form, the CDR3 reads TGCAGCGTTTTGAGGATTAGCGGTTACAAAGAGCAGTTATTC.

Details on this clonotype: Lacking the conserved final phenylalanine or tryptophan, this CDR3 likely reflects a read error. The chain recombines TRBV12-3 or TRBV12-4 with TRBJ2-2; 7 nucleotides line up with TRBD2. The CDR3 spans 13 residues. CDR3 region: CASEAGYTGELFI. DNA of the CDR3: TGTGCTAGCGAAGCGGGGTACACCGGGGAGCTGTTTATT.

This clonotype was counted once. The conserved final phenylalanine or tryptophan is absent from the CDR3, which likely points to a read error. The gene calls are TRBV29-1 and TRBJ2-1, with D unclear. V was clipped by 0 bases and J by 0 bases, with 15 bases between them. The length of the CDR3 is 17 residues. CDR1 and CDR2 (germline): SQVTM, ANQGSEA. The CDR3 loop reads CSVEDLGSWSSYNEQFL. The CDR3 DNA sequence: TGCAGCGTTGAAGATCTAGGCAGCTGGAGCTCCTACAATGAGCAGTTCTTA.

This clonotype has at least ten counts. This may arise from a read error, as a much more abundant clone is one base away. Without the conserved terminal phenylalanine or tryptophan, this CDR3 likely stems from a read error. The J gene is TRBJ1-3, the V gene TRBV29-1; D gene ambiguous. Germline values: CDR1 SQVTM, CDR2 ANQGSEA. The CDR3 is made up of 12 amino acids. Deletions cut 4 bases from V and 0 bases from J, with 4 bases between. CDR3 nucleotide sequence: TGCAGCGTTGCGGACTCTGGAAACACCATATATTCT. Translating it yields CSVADSGNTIYS.

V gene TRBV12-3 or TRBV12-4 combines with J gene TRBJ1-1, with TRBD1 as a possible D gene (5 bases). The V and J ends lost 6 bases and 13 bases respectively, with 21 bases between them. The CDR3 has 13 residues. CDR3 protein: CASSDSQETELFF. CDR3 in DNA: TGTGCCAGCAGCGACAGTCAGGAGACTGAACTTTTCTTT.